This T cell receptor beta chain is from a study of tumor-infiltrating lymphocytes in localized non-small cell lung cancer. The overall study: Resected tumor was paired with non-adjacent uninvolved lung from the same patient.

The study's findings and limits: Recurrence-free survival showed no association with tumor T-cell fraction. Immunotypes IM1 and IM2 had similar TCR-derived T-cell fractions. TCR sequencing covered a subset of patients with enough tissue.

The CDR3 contains 18 residues. With 5 bases clipped from V and 2 bases from J, the junction kept 14 bases outside the gene matches. The germline CDR1 and CDR2 sequences are SGHVS and FQNEAQ. The data were produced by immunoSEQ multiplex PCR, yet TCRdb's version contains in-frame clones alone and is incomplete. The data show 25,000 to 30,000 clones, 75% to 90% seen once. In regard to this clone: Antigen specificity is unknown.

The sample consisted of lung tumor tissue. This chain uses TRBV7-8 with TRBJ1-3; 8 bases line up with TRBD1. The clonotype was recovered from a human donor with non-small cell lung cancer. CDR3 region: CASSPIARQGYAGNTIYF. DNA of the CDR3: TGTGCCAGCAGCCCCATAGCCCGACAGGGGTACGCTGGAAACACCATATATTTT.